A single sample gave rise to the 32 T cell receptor beta chains below, sequenced in a study of OX40 agonist ivuxolimab in advanced cancers. Generated by immunoSEQ multiplex PCR, the TCRdb table keeps only in-frame clones and is missing some. This table has nearly 8,500 clones, approximately 71% appearing once. This specimen consisted of CD4+ or CD8+ T cells sorted from blood, obtained in a trial of the OX40 agonist ivuxolimab. These receptors were obtained from an adult with an advanced solid tumor such as melanoma, head and neck, liver or kidney cancer.

The rearrangement links TRBV13 to TRBJ2-1; 13 bases fit TRBD2. The trim removed 7 bases at V and 7 bases at J, leaving 13 bases unmatched. The CDR3 spans 17 residues. Germline values: CDR1 PRHDT, CDR2 FYEKMQ (reference sequence). The CDR3, as DNA: TGTGCCAGCACTGGGGTGACTAGCGGGGGGCCCTTGAATGAGCAGTTCTTC. This gives the protein CASTGVTSGGPLNEQFF.

V usage is TRBV27 and J usage is TRBJ1-2; TRBD1 might be the D (5 bases). V lost 0 bases to trimming and J lost 2 bases, with 7 bases between them. The CDR3 covers 14 residues. Germline CDR1 reads MNHEY; CDR2 reads SMNVEV (reference sequence). The CDR3 region has the DNA TGTGCCAGCAGTTTATCTGGGGGAAACTATGGCTACACCTTC. The encoded protein is CASSLSGGNYGYTF.

The chain couples TRBV27 to TRBJ1-1; D gene uncertain. There are 13 residues in the CDR3. Germline CDR1 reads MNHEY; CDR2 reads SMNVEV (reference sequence). Deletions cut 4 bases from V and 1 base from J, with 7 bases between. In nucleotides, the CDR3 is TGTGCCAGCAGTTCCCCAGGGAACACTGAAGCTTTCTTT. It yields the protein CASSSPGNTEAFF.

This clone was found once. The chain joins TRBV2 to TRBJ2-7; D unresolved. The CDR3 spans 13 residues. V was pared by 1 base and J by 4 bases, with 8 bases between. Germline V lookup: CDR1 SNHLY, CDR2 FYNNEI. The CDR3 region has the DNA TGTGCCAGCAGTGAAGGCAGAAAATACGAGCAGTACTTC. Amino acids: CASSEGRKYEQYF.

The V and J genes are TRBV13 and TRBJ2-7; 10 bases are shared with TRBD2. Germline loops: CDR1 PRHDT, CDR2 FYEKMQ (reference sequence). Unmatched junction bases numbered 6, after V lost 6 bases and J lost 4 bases. The CDR3 loop spans 14 amino acids. The CDR3 reads CASSWGLARYEQYF. The CDR3 region has the DNA TGTGCCAGCAGTTGGGGACTAGCGAGGTACGAGCAGTACTTC. Full variable domain (outside the CDR3, taken from reference TRBV13 and TRBJ2-7): AAGVIQSPRHLIKEKRETATLKCYPIPRHDTVYWYQQGPGQDPQFLISFYEKMQSDKGSIPDRFSAQQFSDYHSELNMSSLELGDSALYFCASSWGLARYEQYFGPGTRLTVT.

This chain connects TRBV10-1 to TRBJ2-3, with D possibly TRBD1 on 6 matching bases. Germline V gene sequence: CDR1 WNHNN, CDR2 SYGVQD (reference sequence). V shed 0 bases and J shed 2 bases, with 12 bases lying between them. The CDR3 extends over 16 amino acids. CDR3 loop: CASSESGDTYTDTQYF. The DNA of the CDR3 is TGCGCCAGCAGTGAGTCCGGGGACACTTACACAGATACGCAGTATTTT.

The chain has TRBV10-3 and TRBJ1-2, with D tentatively TRBD1 (5 bases). Between the trimmed V and J ends, which lost 4 bases and 2 bases, there was a span of 20 bases. This CDR3 has 17 residues. CDR1 and CDR2 from the germline V gene are ENHRY and SYGVKD. The CDR3 DNA sequence: TGTGCCATCAGTGGCCGGGAGGGGCAGGTTCGGAACTATGGCTACACCTTC. Translated: CAISGREGQVRNYGYTF.

V usage is TRBV11-2 and J usage is TRBJ2-5; no clear D. Between the trimmed V and J ends, which lost 5 bases and 0 bases, there was a span of 4 bases. This CDR3 is built from 12 residues. The V gene's germline CDR1 is SGHAT and CDR2 FQNNGV. Here the CDR3 reads CASSPNQETQYF. As DNA, the CDR3 is TGTGCCAGCAGCCCCAACCAAGAGACCCAGTACTTC.

The V call is TRBV18, the J call TRBJ2-2; possibly TRBD1 or TRBD2 for D (5 bases each). Trimming removed 3 bases from V and 3 bases from J, with 20 bases in between. Germline values: CDR1 KGHSH, CDR2 LQKENI. The CDR3 loop spans 18 amino acids. The CDR3 region has the DNA TGTGCCAGCTCACCGCACCCTGTTGGGGGAATGGACACCGGGGAGCTGTTTTTT. Translated, it gives CASSPHPVGGMDTGELFF.

This clone was seen just once. In DNA form, the CDR3 reads TGCAGCGTTGACGGGCCGAGCACAGATACGCAGTATTTT. Translation gives CSVDGPSTDTQYF. The chain carries TRBV29-1 and TRBJ2-3; no clear D. CDR1 is SQVTM and CDR2 is ANQGSEA in the germline V gene. The CDR3 runs 13 residues. Trimming stripped 3 bases from V and 0 bases from J, with 7 bases between.

The chain uses TRBV27 and TRBJ1-6; the D is unclear. The V and J ends lost 5 bases and 12 bases respectively, with 17 bases between them. Looked up from germline, CDR1 is MNHEY and CDR2 is SMNVEV (reference sequence). CDR3 size: 14 residues. CDR3 sequence (DNA): TGTGCCAGCAGTCCGAGGTTATCCGGCGGACCCCTCCACTTT. Translating gives CASSPRLSGGPLHF.

This clone was found a few times. V and J are TRBV7-2 and TRBJ2-1, with 10 nucleotides matching TRBD1. Germline V gene sequence: CDR1 SGHTA, CDR2 FQGNSA. J gave up 4 bases and V 4 bases, and 7 bases lay outside the gene matches. The length of the CDR3 is 16 residues. CDR3 sequence reads: CASSSRQGARYNEQFF. Written as DNA, the CDR3 is TGTGCCAGCAGCTCCAGACAGGGGGCGAGGTACAATGAGCAGTTCTTC. Complete variable domain (other parts from reference TRBV7-2 and TRBJ2-1): GAGVSQSPSNKVTEKGKDVELRCDPISGHTALYWYRQSLGQGLEFLIYFQGNSAPDKSGLPSDRFSAERTGGSVSTLTIQRTQQEDSAVYLCASSSRQGARYNEQFFGPGTRLTVL.

This clone has more than one count but fewer than ten. The V gene is TRBV9, the J gene TRBJ2-7; unclear D gene. This CDR3 has 14 amino acids. From germline, CDR1 is SGDLS and CDR2 YYNGEE. Trimming took off 4 bases at V and 2 bases at J, with 13 bases between the two ends. The CDR3 DNA follows: TGTGCCAGCAGCATAACCACATCTCCCTACGAGCAGTACTTC. It specifies CASSITTSPYEQYF. Full variable domain (outside the CDR3, taken from reference TRBV9 and TRBJ2-7): DSGVTQTPKHLITATGQRVTLRCSPRSGDLSVYWYQQSLDQGLQFLIQYYNGEERAKGNILERFSAQQFPDLHSELNLSSLELGDSALYFCASSITTSPYEQYFGPGTRLTVT.

The chain has TRBV9 and TRBJ2-2; 7 bases are shared with TRBD2. Germline values: CDR1 SGDLS, CDR2 YYNGEE. The V segment lost 4 bases and the J segment 3 bases; nucleotides outside the gene matches: 0. The CDR3 is 13 amino acids. The DNA for the CDR3 is TGTGCCAGCAGCCGGGGGGACACCGGGGAGCTGTTTTTT. Its translation: CASSRGDTGELFF.

The rearrangement joins TRBV11-2 to TRBJ2-1; perhaps TRBD2 as D (7 bases). The V gene lost 2 bases and the J gene lost 1 base, with 12 bases spanning the gap. Germline V gene lookup returns CDR1 SGHAT and CDR2 FQNNGV. This CDR3 spans 16 amino acids. CDR3 DNA sequence: TGTGCCAGCAGCTTATGGGGGGGCGGATCCTACAATGAGCAGTTCTTC. As protein: CASSLWGGGSYNEQFF.

V and J are TRBV11-2 and TRBJ2-3, with D unclear. There are 13 residues in the CDR3. The germline gives CDR1 SGHAT, CDR2 FQNNGV. V lost 4 bases and J 2 bases, leaving 7 bases between the germline ends. This chain's CDR3 is CASSYGTTDTQYF. CDR3 nucleotides: TGTGCCAGCAGCTATGGCACCACAGATACGCAGTATTTT.

The CDR3 DNA sequence: TGCAGTGCACTCCGGGCGGAGACCCAGTACTTC. Protein sequence: CSALRAETQYF. The genes are TRBV20-1 and TRBJ2-5; D gene ambiguous. The CDR3 covers 11 residues. With 6 bases removed from V and 5 bases from J, the gap between germline ends came to 10 bases. Germline CDR1 and CDR2: DFQATT and SNEGSKA (reference sequence).

This sequence joins TRBV19 and TRBJ1-1; 11 positions agree with TRBD1. Trimming removed 6 bases from V and 8 bases from J; junction bases left unmatched: 11. Germline-derived CDR1 and CDR2 are LNHDA and SQIVND (reference sequence). CDR3 length: 15 residues. The CDR3 reads CASRGQGEDVGEAFF. CDR3 DNA sequence: TGTGCCAGTAGGGGACAGGGGGAGGACGTTGGGGAAGCTTTCTTT. Full variable domain (rest looked up from reference TRBV19 and TRBJ1-1): DGGITQSPKYLFRKEGQNVTLSCEQNLNHDAMYWYRQDPGQGLRLIYYSQIVNDFQKGDIAEGYSVSREKKESFPLTVTSAQKNPTAFYLCASRGQGEDVGEAFFGQGTRLTVV.

The chain joins TRBV7-2 to TRBJ2-6; TRBD1 or TRBD2 may be the D gene (6 bases each). CDR1 is SGHTA, CDR2 FQGNSA, per germline. There are 15 residues in the CDR3. The V gene lost 5 bases and the J gene lost 4 bases, with 12 bases spanning the gap. This CDR3 is CASSQGGLGANVLTF. CDR3 DNA sequence: TGTGCCAGCAGCCAAGGGGGGCTCGGGGCCAACGTCCTGACTTTC.

The chain employs TRBV4-3 and TRBJ2-1, with 10 bases aligning to TRBD2. The trim removed 1 base at V and 3 bases at J, leaving 9 bases unmatched. The CDR3 consists of 18 residues. Germline V lookup: CDR1 LGHNA, CDR2 YSLEER. CDR3 amino acids: CASSQAASGGGRYNEQFF. CDR3 in DNA: TGCGCCAGCAGCCAAGCGGCAAGCGGGGGGGGCCGCTACAATGAGCAGTTCTTC.

This clone has just one count. The V gene is TRBV7-6, the J gene TRBJ2-1; possible D gene TRBD2, 6 bases. Trimming took 4 bases from V and 8 from J, leaving 18 bases between them. The CDR3 has 15 residues. Germline loops: CDR1 SGHVS, CDR2 FNYEAQ. CDR3 sequence (DNA): TGTGCCAGCAGCTCCAGACTCGGGGGTATGGATGAGCAGTTCTTC. It encodes CASSSRLGGMDEQFF.

This chain links TRBV25-1 with TRBJ2-7; the match to TRBD2 covers 7 bases. Germline CDR1 reads MGHDK; CDR2 reads SYGVNS. V shed 2 bases and J 5 bases; nucleotides not matched to a gene: 9. This CDR3 region has 15 residues. The CDR3 nucleotides read TGTGCCAGCAGTGAACTAGCGGTCCCTCCCCACGAGCAGTACTTC. It yields the protein CASSELAVPPHEQYF.

This clone was counted only a few times. The CDR3: CASSYGRDTIYF. The CDR3 coding sequence is TGTGCCAGCAGTTACGGTCGGGACACCATATATTTT. This chain uses TRBV6-5 with TRBJ1-3; D gene unclear. From germline, CDR1 is MNHEY and CDR2 SVGAGI. V lost 2 bases and J 8 bases, leaving 7 bases between the germline ends. The CDR3 runs to 12 residues.

This clone is a singleton in its sample. The J gene is TRBJ2-7, the V gene TRBV13; the D gene could be TRBD1 or TRBD2 (6 bases each). The CDR3 is 15 residues long. V was clipped by 1 base and J by 2 bases, with 12 bases between them. CDR1 is PRHDT and CDR2 is FYEKMQ in the germline V gene (reference sequence). CDR3 nucleotide sequence: TGTGCCAGCAGCTTAGAGGAGGGGGGTCCCTACGAGCAGTACTTC. This sequence encodes CASSLEEGGPYEQYF.

V usage is TRBV19 and J usage is TRBJ1-2; 11 bases agree with TRBD1. V lost 5 bases and J lost 5; bases outside the gene matches: 4. The CDR3 covers 14 residues. Per the germline V gene, CDR1 is LNHDA and CDR2 is SQIVND (reference sequence). CDR3 nucleotides: TGTGCCAGTAGTGCGGACAGGGGGCTTTATGGCTACACCTTC. Encoded protein: CASSADRGLYGYTF.

The chain combines TRBV7-9 with TRBJ1-1, with no clear D. CDR3 length: 14 amino acids. CDR1 and CDR2 (germline): SEHNR, FQNEAQ (reference sequence). V was pared by 3 bases and J by 0 bases, with 8 bases between. CDR3 sequence (DNA): TGTGCCAGCAGCTTGTATAAGATGAACACTGAAGCTTTCTTT. Protein: CASSLYKMNTEAFF.

This chain links TRBV7-9 with TRBJ2-1, with TRBD1 as a possible D gene (6 bases). The CDR3 covers 13 residues. The V end was cut by 1 base, the J end by 6 bases, with 7 bases between. Germline lookup yields CDR1 SEHNR and CDR2 FQNEAQ (reference sequence). The CDR3 loop reads CASSLGGGNEQFF. The DNA of the CDR3 is TGTGCCAGCAGCTTAGGAGGGGGCAATGAGCAGTTCTTC. The full variable domain, rest sourced from reference TRBV7-9 and TRBJ2-1, is DTGVSQNPRHKITKRGQNVTFRCDPISEHNRLYWYRQTLGQGPEFLTYFQNEAQLEKSRLLSDRFSAERPKGSFSTLEIQRTEQGDSAMYLCASSLGGGNEQFFGPGTRLTVL.

The J gene is TRBJ1-1, the V gene TRBV15; 7 bases fit TRBD1. The V gene end was trimmed by 0 bases and the J gene end by 7 bases; junction bases not matched to a gene: 8. Germline V gene sequence: CDR1 LNHNV, CDR2 YYDKDF (reference sequence). There are 15 residues in the CDR3. CDR3 in amino acids: CATSREDRPADEAFF. The CDR3 DNA reads TGTGCCACCAGCAGAGAGGACAGGCCGGCGGATGAAGCTTTCTTT. Full variable domain (rest looked up from reference TRBV15 and TRBJ1-1): DAMVIQNPRYQVTQFGKPVTLSCSQTLNHNVMYWYQQKSSQAPKLLFHYYDKDFNNEADTPDNFQSRRPNTSFCFLDIRSPGLGDTAMYLCATSREDRPADEAFFGQGTRLTVV.

This chain uses TRBV13 with TRBJ2-3, with TRBD1 as a possible D gene (5 bases). The germline gives CDR1 PRHDT, CDR2 FYEKMQ (reference sequence). Deletions cut 0 bases from V and 1 base from J, with 5 bases between. This CDR3 comprises 14 residues. As DNA, the CDR3 is TGTGCCAGCAGCTTAGGAGGGGGCACAGATACGCAGTATTTT. Protein product: CASSLGGGTDTQYF.

The J gene is TRBJ2-2, the V gene TRBV5-4; 7 bases fit TRBD2. The CDR3 runs 14 residues. V was clipped by 0 bases and J by 6 bases; unmatched bases: 2. Germline values: CDR1 SGHNT, CDR2 YYREEE (reference sequence). The CDR3 loop is CASSLVGGAGELFF. The CDR3 DNA reads TGTGCCAGCAGCTTGGTGGGAGGGGCCGGGGAGCTGTTTTTT.

In this sample, this clone turned up once. This chain uses TRBV4-2 with TRBJ1-6; TRBD1 matches 9 bases. The CDR3 runs to 15 residues. V lost 2 bases and J lost 8; bases outside the gene matches: 4. Germline CDR1 LGHNA, CDR2 YNFKEQ. The DNA of the CDR3 is TGTGCCAGCAGCCAACCGGGACAGGGTGATTCACCCCTCCACTTT. This encodes CASSQPGQGDSPLHF.

The chain combines TRBV9 with TRBJ2-6; 10 bases line up with TRBD2. Germline trimming cut 1 base from V and 3 bases from J; bases unmatched to any gene: 7. This CDR3 region has 18 residues. Germline assignment: CDR1 SGDLS and CDR2 YYNGEE. CDR3 bases: TGTGCCAGCAGCGTATCACCCTTAGCGGGGGGTGGGGCCAACGTCCTGACTTTC. Amino acids: CASSVSPLAGGGANVLTF.